This passage covers 14 T cell receptor beta chains from one sample sequenced in a study of blood T cell repertoires in COVID-19 (TCRdb year 2020). The library came from the immunoSEQ multiplex PCR assay. Not all clones reach the TCRdb copy of this immuneACCESS table, which keeps in-frame sequences only. Checked studies attribute under half of the gap to unresolved V genes and leave the rest unexplained. For this sample the table gives about 100,000 clones, of which roughly 92% were detected only once. The top ten constitute roughly 2.1% of the sample. Material: peripheral blood. The receptors here all came from a man between 50 and 59 years old with active COVID-19.

CDR3 coding DNA: TGTGCCTGGAGCGAGTCGAACAGGCGGTCCGGGGAGCTGTTTTTT. This gives the protein CAWSESNRRSGELFF. The genes are TRBV30 and TRBJ2-2; D is possibly TRBD1 (5 bases). V dropped 3 bases and J dropped 6 bases, with 17 bases sitting between them. The V gene's germline CDR1 is GTSNPN and CDR2 SVGIG (reference sequence). This CDR3 has 15 amino acids.

The CDR3 sequence: CASAYSGTANEKLFF. The DNA for the CDR3 is TGTGCCAGCGCATACTCGGGGACAGCAAATGAAAAACTGTTTTTT. This rearrangement joins TRBV6-6 to TRBJ1-4, with 7 bases fitting TRBD1. The ends lost 8 bases at V and 5 bases at J; junction bases unmatched: 11. Germline CDR1 reads MNHNY; CDR2 reads SVGAGI (reference sequence). The CDR3 is made up of 15 amino acids.

The gene calls are TRBV9 and TRBJ1-1, with TRBD1 identical over 7 bases. CDR3 length: 14 amino acids. The V segment lost 0 bases and the J segment 5 bases; nucleotides outside the gene matches: 4. Looked up from germline, CDR1 is SGDLS and CDR2 is YYNGEE. The CDR3 coding sequence is TGTGCCAGCAGCGTAGGACAGGGCGGGACTGAAGCTTTCTTT. Its translation is CASSVGQGGTEAFF. The full variable domain, its missing parts supplied by reference TRBV9 and TRBJ1-1, is DSGVTQTPKHLITATGQRVTLRCSPRSGDLSVYWYQQSLDQGLQFLIQYYNGEERAKGNILERFSAQQFPDLHSELNLSSLELGDSALYFCASSVGQGGTEAFFGQGTRLTVV.

V gene TRBV7-9 combines with J gene TRBJ2-5; 7 bases agree with TRBD2. Germline-derived CDR1 and CDR2 are SEHNR and FQNEAQ (reference sequence). V trimming: 5 bases; J trimming: 3 bases; junction bases outside the gene matches: 12. This CDR3 has 16 amino acids. CDR3 region: CASSPISGRHKETQYF. CDR3 DNA: TGTGCCAGCAGCCCGATCTCCGGGAGGCATAAAGAGACCCAGTACTTC.

This CDR3 reads CASSSSHISRNTEAFF. The CDR3 DNA reads as TGTGCCAGCTCATCGTCCCACATCTCCAGGAACACTGAAGCTTTCTTT. The genes are TRBV18 and TRBJ1-1, with D hard to call. Germline loops: CDR1 KGHSH, CDR2 LQKENI. Trimming took 5 bases from V and 1 from J, leaving 17 bases between them. The CDR3 has 16 amino acids.

CDR3 amino acids: CASSSRQGPNSPLHF. The CDR3, as DNA: TGTGCCAGCAGTTCCCGACAGGGTCCTAATTCACCCCTCCACTTT. The V and J genes are TRBV27 and TRBJ1-6; 7 bases fit TRBD1. CDR1 and CDR2 from the germline V gene are MNHEY and SMNVEV (reference sequence). The CDR3 extends over 15 amino acids. Trimming cost V 4 bases and J 6 bases; bases outside gene matches: 6.

The chain carries TRBV19 and TRBJ2-1; 9 positions match TRBD2. The CDR3 is 18 amino acids. Per germline, CDR1 LNHDA and CDR2 SQIVND (reference sequence). The ends lost 6 bases at V and 0 bases at J; junction bases unmatched: 12. The CDR3 DNA sequence: TGTGCCAGTAGCAGGACTAGCGTCCCCCTGAGCTCCTACAATGAGCAGTTCTTC. Protein: CASSRTSVPLSSYNEQFF. The whole variable domain, remainder taken from reference TRBV19 and TRBJ2-1, is DGGITQSPKYLFRKEGQNVTLSCEQNLNHDAMYWYRQDPGQGLRLIYYSQIVNDFQKGDIAEGYSVSREKKESFPLTVTSAQKNPTAFYLCASSRTSVPLSSYNEQFFGPGTRLTVL.

The chain links TRBV19 to TRBJ2-3; 10 bases agree with TRBD1. The CDR3 is made up of 15 amino acids. V lost 6 bases, J lost 4 bases, and 7 bases stayed unmatched. Germline V gene data show CDR1 as LNHDA and CDR2 as SQIVND (reference sequence). DNA for the CDR3: TGTGCCAGTAGCCCCGGGACAGGGGTTCCAGATACGCAGTATTTT. Translating it yields CASSPGTGVPDTQYF.

The chain combines TRBV7-2 with TRBJ1-5; D gene uncertain. The CDR3 covers 16 residues. Trimming took 1 base from V and 6 from J, leaving 16 bases between them. Germline assignment: CDR1 SGHTA and CDR2 FQGNSA. CDR3 sequence (DNA): TGTACCAGCAGCTTAGAGGTTGTGGGTGCGGGTCAGCCCCAGCATTTT. As protein: CTSSLEVVGAGQPQHF. The entire variable domain, with the rest obtained from reference TRBV7-2 and TRBJ1-5, is as follows: GAGVSQSPSNKVTEKGKDVELRCDPISGHTALYWYRQSLGQGLEFLIYFQGNSAPDKSGLPSDRFSAERTGGSVSTLTIQRTQQEDSAVYLCTSSLEVVGAGQPQHFGDGTRLSIL.

The rearrangement joins TRBV24-1 to TRBJ2-1, with 9 bases identical to TRBD2. Germline CDR1 reads KGHDR; CDR2 reads SFDVKD. V gave up 3 bases and J gave up 1 base; unmatched junction bases: 15. The CDR3 loop spans 20 amino acids. The CDR3 nucleotides are TGTGCCACCAGTGATCTCCCTCAATGGCGGGAGGGCCAGTCCTACAATGAGCAGTTCTTC. It is translated as CATSDLPQWREGQSYNEQFF.

This chain uses TRBV18 with TRBJ2-1, with TRBD1 matching over 9 bases. This CDR3 is 16 amino acids long. Germline CDR1 and CDR2: KGHSH and LQKENI. Trimming at V came to 0 bases and at J to 4 bases, leaving 4 bases not matched to a gene. Here the CDR3 DNA reads TGTGCCAGCTCACCACCGATGGGACAGGGATACAATGAGCAGTTCTTC. Its protein is CASSPPMGQGYNEQFF.

This rearrangement joins TRBV5-8 to TRBJ1-3; D is ambiguous. This CDR3 comprises 15 residues. Germline V gene sequence: CDR1 SGHTS, CDR2 YDEGEE. Between the trimmed V and J ends, which lost 1 base and 2 bases, there was a span of 10 bases. In DNA form, the CDR3 reads TGTGCCAGCAGCTTGCGGTACCCGACTGGAAACACCATATATTTT. Translated, it gives CASSLRYPTGNTIYF.

The chain carries TRBV2 and TRBJ2-2, with D unresolved. The V gene's germline CDR1 is SNHLY and CDR2 FYNNEI. CDR3 length equals 13 residues. V shed 8 bases and J shed 0 bases, with 7 bases lying between them. The CDR3 DNA is TGTGCCAGCGGTCGAGCGAACACCGGGGAGCTGTTTTTT. It codes for CASGRANTGELFF.

CDR3 DNA: TGTGCCAGCAGCGTCATGACAGGGGGGACTACTTATGGCTACACCTTC. Protein sequence: CASSVMTGGTTYGYTF. The V gene is TRBV2, the J gene TRBJ1-2, with 9 bases aligning to TRBD1. Per the germline V gene, CDR1 is SNHLY and CDR2 is FYNNEI. J gave up 5 bases and V 6 bases, and 13 bases lay outside the gene matches. This CDR3 is 16 amino acids long.